Listed below are T cell receptor beta chains from one sample, sequenced in a study of identical twins. From the 5' RACE reads, TCRdb called clonotypes with MiXCR, one entry per CDR3 protein. The data contain about 520,000 distinct CDR3 sequences, 22% of them singletons. Separately, the same data were catalogued under a study of T cells expressing NK-cell markers.

Specimen: CD4+ T cells sorted from blood. These receptors all come from a woman aged 18 to 35 in good health. CDR3s include the opening cysteine and the closing phenylalanine or tryptophan. The order of the fields is CDR3 protein, CDR3 DNA, D gene, V gene, J gene, clone size. A D gene is named only where the DNA matches it firmly. Expanded clones are given a class, and other clones once, few, many or no size at all.

CSAPRGGNGETQYF	TGCAGTGCCCCGAGGGGAGGGAACGGAGAGACCCAGTACTTC	TRBD2	TRBV20-1	TRBJ2-5	many
CASRGFGRSSTDTQYF	TGTGCCAGCAGAGGATTTGGGAGATCTAGCACAGATACGCAGTATTTT	-	TRBV27	TRBJ2-3	few
CSANTGHRFNAEAFF	TGCAGTGCTAATACAGGTCACAGGTTCAACGCTGAAGCTTTCTTT	-	TRBV20-1	TRBJ1-1	-
CASSLVWRGGNEQFF	TGTGCCAGCAGCTTAGTTTGGCGGGGGGGCAATGAGCAGTTCTTC	TRBD2	TRBV7-2	TRBJ2-1	-
CASSGTGENYGYTF	TGTGCCAGCAGTGGGACAGGGGAAAACTATGGCTACACCTTC	TRBD1	TRBV25-1	TRBJ1-2	few
CASSLKTTRSYEQYF	TGTGCCAGCAGCCTAAAGACAACCAGAAGTTACGAGCAGTACTTC	-	TRBV7-2	TRBJ2-7	many
CASSPPGPLADTQYF	TGTGCCAGCAGCCCACCGGGACCCTTGGCGGATACGCAGTATTTT	-	TRBV12-3/TRBV12-4	TRBJ2-3	many
CASSVVGSPYSEQYF	TGTGCCAGCAGCGTAGTCGGCAGTCCTTACTCCGAGCAGTACTTC	-	TRBV9	TRBJ2-7	few
CASSQVPGLKQFF	TGCGCCAGCAGCCAAGTTCCGGGACTAAAGCAGTTCTTC	TRBD2	TRBV4-3	TRBJ2-1	-
CSVGQNYGYTF	TGCAGCGTAGGGCAAAACTATGGCTACACCTTC	-	TRBV29-1	TRBJ1-2	many
CSARKTGGGEQFF	TGCAGTGCTAGAAAAACAGGGGGCGGTGAGCAGTTCTTC	TRBD1	TRBV20-1	TRBJ2-1	-
CASSVDQGSIKNEQYF	TGTGCCAGCAGCGTAGATCAGGGGTCGATAAAGAACGAGCAGTACTTC	-	TRBV9	TRBJ2-7	-
CASSSLLAGGLNEQFF	TGTGCCAGCAGCTCCCTTCTAGCGGGGGGGCTCAATGAGCAGTTCTTC	TRBD2	TRBV11-2	TRBJ2-1	-
CASSLRQFTYEQYF	TGTGCCAGCAGCCTCCGACAGTTTACCTACGAGCAGTACTTC	-	TRBV7-8	TRBJ2-7	-
CASRTSGHTEAFF	TGTGCCAGCAGGACCTCGGGGCACACTGAAGCTTTCTTT	-	TRBV12-3/TRBV12-4	TRBJ1-1	few
CASGLAGGATGELFF	TGTGCTAGTGGTTTAGCAGGGGGAGCAACCGGGGAGCTGTTTTTT	TRBD1	TRBV12-5	TRBJ2-2	-
CASSPRAYNEQFF	TGTGCCAGCAGCCCCCGGGCCTACAATGAGCAGTTCTTC	-	TRBV12-3/TRBV12-4	TRBJ2-1	-
CASSSRGVGPNQPQHF	TGTGCCAGCAGCTCGAGGGGAGTGGGACCCAATCAGCCCCAGCATTTT	-	TRBV7-2	TRBJ1-5	-
CASSRQGSHEQYF	TGTGCCAGCAGCCGACAGGGGTCCCACGAGCAGTACTTC	TRBD1	TRBV3-1	TRBJ2-7	-
CASSYSRVSGYEQYF	TGTGCCAGCAGTTACTCGAGGGTAAGCGGCTACGAGCAGTACTTC	-	TRBV6-5	TRBJ2-7	few
CASSFQQGTYGYTF	TGCGCCAGCAGCTTTCAGCAGGGGACCTATGGCTACACCTTC	-	TRBV5-1	TRBJ1-2	few
CSAKKVDVGYTF	TGCAGTGCTAAAAAAGTGGACGTTGGCTACACCTTC	-	TRBV20-1	TRBJ1-2	-
CASSYGQFHEQYF	TGTGCCAGCAGTTACGGGCAGTTCCACGAGCAGTACTTC	-	TRBV6-6	TRBJ2-7	-
CASSLTRYNSPLHF	TGTGCCAGCAGTCTAACCCGCTATAATTCACCCCTCCACTTT	-	TRBV6-1	TRBJ1-6	-
CASSLKSGQSYEQYF	TGTGCCAGCAGCTTAAAGTCTGGGCAATCCTACGAGCAGTACTTC	-	TRBV11-2	TRBJ2-7	-
CSARGAGQEPQHF	TGCAGTGCTAGAGGAGCAGGGCAGGAGCCCCAGCATTTT	-	TRBV20-1	TRBJ1-5	few
CATSRRPGTGDEQYF	TGTGCCACCAGCAGACGACCCGGGACAGGGGACGAGCAGTACTTC	TRBD1	TRBV15	TRBJ2-7	-
CSAARLRPNYGYTF	TGCAGTGCTGCGAGACTGAGACCTAACTATGGCTACACCTTC	-	TRBV20-1	TRBJ1-2	-
CASSLLSGGAQTSNEQFF	TGTGCCAGCTCACTCCTTAGCGGGGGAGCTCAAACAAGCAATGAGCAGTTCTTC	TRBD2	TRBV18	TRBJ2-1	once
CASSVPGLGQPQHF	TGTGCCAGTAGTGTCCCAGGACTCGGTCAGCCCCAGCATTTT	-	TRBV19	TRBJ1-5	few
CASSPISGTLAEQYF	TGTGCCAGCAGTCCCATCTCCGGGACTTTGGCCGAGCAGTACTTC	-	TRBV6-1	TRBJ2-7	many
CATSDSGQDWTGELFF	TGTGCCACCAGTGACTCCGGACAGGATTGGACCGGGGAGCTGTTTTTT	TRBD1	TRBV24-1	TRBJ2-2	many
CASSPGPRDTEAFF	TGTGCCAGCAGTCCGGGACCACGCGACACTGAAGCTTTCTTT	-	TRBV5-5	TRBJ1-1	-
CATSDPGLAETQYF	TGTGCCACCAGTGACCCAGGCCTGGCGGAGACCCAGTACTTC	-	TRBV24-1	TRBJ2-5	-
CASNTGGAIANEQFF	TGTGCCAGCAATACAGGGGGCGCGATCGCCAATGAGCAGTTCTTC	TRBD1	TRBV12-3/TRBV12-4	TRBJ2-1	-
CASSFFPGTSRDGYTF	TGTGCCAGCAGTTTCTTCCCCGGGACCTCCCGGGATGGCTACACCTTC	-	TRBV7-2	TRBJ1-2	-
CASSPYNRGHLTSGANVLTF	TGTGCCAGCAGCCCTTACAACCGAGGTCACCTTACCTCTGGGGCCAACGTCCTGACTTTC	-	TRBV11-2	TRBJ2-6	few
CASSRQRSYGYTF	TGTGCCAGCAGCCGTCAGCGTAGCTATGGCTACACCTTC	-	TRBV3-1	TRBJ1-2	few
CASSVGRGTSGNEQFF	TGTGCCAGCAGCGTAGGGAGAGGGACTAGCGGCAATGAGCAGTTCTTC	TRBD2	TRBV9	TRBJ2-1	few
CSASGTRRETQYF	TGCAGTGCTAGTGGGACTAGGAGGGAGACCCAGTACTTC	TRBD2	TRBV20-1	TRBJ2-5	-
CASRQAGGVDEQFF	TGTGCCAGCAGGCAAGCAGGGGGTGTCGATGAGCAGTTCTTC	TRBD1	TRBV12-3/TRBV12-4	TRBJ2-1	few
CASSLLGRYEQYF	TGTGCCAGCAGCTTACTAGGAAGATACGAGCAGTACTTC	-	TRBV11-2	TRBJ2-7	few
CSASSWGAYGYTF	TGCAGTGCTAGTTCTTGGGGAGCTTACGGCTACACCTTC	-	TRBV20-1	TRBJ1-2	few
CASRAGYNEQFF	TGTGCCAGCAGGGCTGGCTACAATGAGCAGTTCTTC	-	TRBV2	TRBJ2-1	few
CASSHRTGITDTQYF	TGCGCCAGCAGCCACCGGACGGGGATCACAGATACGCAGTATTTT	-	TRBV5-1	TRBJ2-3	-
CASSSYWGKNTEAFF	TGTGCCAGCAGCTCGTACTGGGGGAAGAACACTGAAGCTTTCTTT	-	TRBV11-2	TRBJ1-1	-
CATRSPPLETQYF	TGTGCCACCAGGTCCCCGCCATTAGAGACCCAGTACTTC	-	TRBV15	TRBJ2-5	few
CASSRGQLDTEAFF	TGTGCCAGCAGCCGGGGACAGTTAGACACTGAAGCTTTCTTT	TRBD1	TRBV3-1	TRBJ1-1	few
CSARGPGRPSGANVLTF	TGCAGTGCTAGAGGACCGGGACGTCCCTCTGGGGCCAACGTCCTGACTTTC	-	TRBV20-1	TRBJ2-6	-
CASSQEGGGPTDTQYF	TGCGCCAGCAGCCAAGAAGGTGGCGGGCCAACAGATACGCAGTATTTT	-	TRBV4-3	TRBJ2-3	few
CASSYLITGWNTGELFF	TGTGCCAGCAGTTACCTGATTACAGGATGGAACACCGGGGAGCTGTTTTTT	-	TRBV6-2/TRBV6-3	TRBJ2-2	-
CASSLSDRETDTQYF	TGCGCCAGCAGCTTGTCGGACAGGGAGACAGATACGCAGTATTTT	TRBD1	TRBV5-1	TRBJ2-3	few
CATSRVTGELFF	TGTGCCACCAGCAGAGTAACCGGGGAGCTGTTTTTT	-	TRBV15	TRBJ2-2	few